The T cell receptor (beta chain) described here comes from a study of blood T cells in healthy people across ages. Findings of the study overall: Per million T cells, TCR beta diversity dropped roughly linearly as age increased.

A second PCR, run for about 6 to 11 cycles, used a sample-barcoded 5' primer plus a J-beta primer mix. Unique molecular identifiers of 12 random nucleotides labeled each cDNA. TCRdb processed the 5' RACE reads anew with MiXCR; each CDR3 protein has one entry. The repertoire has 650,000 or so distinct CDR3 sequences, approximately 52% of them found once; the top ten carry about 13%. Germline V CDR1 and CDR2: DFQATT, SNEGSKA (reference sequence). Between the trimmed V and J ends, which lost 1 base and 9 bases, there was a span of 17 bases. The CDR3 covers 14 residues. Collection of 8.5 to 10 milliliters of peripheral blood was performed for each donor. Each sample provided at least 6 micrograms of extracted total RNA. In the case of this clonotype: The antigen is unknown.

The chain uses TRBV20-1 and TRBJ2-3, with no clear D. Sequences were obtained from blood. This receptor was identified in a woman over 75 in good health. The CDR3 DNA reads TGCAGTGCTAGAGGCCAACAACTCCAAAGGACGCAGTATTTT. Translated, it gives CSARGQQLQRTQYF.